This record looks at one T cell receptor beta chain sequence and its context. Its antigen is not known. Generated by immunoSEQ multiplex PCR, the TCRdb table keeps only in-frame clones and is missing some. The sample shows 450,000 to 550,000 clones, 80% to 90% of them seen only once. Treatment specified: roughly 19 received Ad26.COV2.S at low or high dose, single or two shots; about 5 received placebo; per-sample allocation not given. The study sampled participants on day 63 after the first vaccine or placebo injection. These data come from a study of Ad26.COV2.S vaccination and SARS-CoV-2 variants. On the study more broadly: Administration of Ad26.COV2.S was intramuscular, either once or twice 56 days apart.

Germline lookup yields CDR1 SNHLY and CDR2 FYNNEI. The CDR3 runs 12 residues. V shed 7 bases and J 5 bases; nucleotides not matched to a gene: 4. Findings and limits, study-wide: Recipients of vaccine and of placebo showed similar breadth of their non-spike TCR repertoires. Placebo recipients showed lower spike-specific TCR breadth than vaccinees.

The V and J genes are TRBV2 and TRBJ2-7, with 8 bases matching TRBD1. This receptor was taken from a person between 18 and 65 years old who received the Ad26.COV2.S COVID-19 vaccine or a placebo. The sample in question was peripheral blood, obtained in a trial of Ad26.COV2.S vaccine versus placebo. The CDR3 sequence is CASNKGQDEQYF. The CDR3 region has the DNA TGTGCCAGCAACAAGGGACAGGACGAGCAGTACTTC.